Detailed here is one T cell receptor beta chain. Germline V CDR1 and CDR2: GTSNPN, SVGIG (reference sequence). This CDR3 has 15 amino acids. V was trimmed by 3 bases and J by 0 bases, leaving 12 bases between them. This specimen comes from a study of preoperative IRX-2 immunotherapy in early breast cancer. Produced via immunoSEQ multiplex PCR; TCRdb's table is partial and in-frame only. Of around 88,000 clones in the sample, roughly 88% were seen once. This sample's treatment: preoperative locoregional IRX-2 cytokine immunotherapy. Patients received preoperative, locoregional IRX-2 cytokine immunotherapy in a phase Ib study.

The origin of this receptor is a human donor with breast cancer. The chain has TRBV30 and TRBJ1-5, with a possible D match to TRBD1 (5 bases). Specimen: tumor tissue, collected after IRX-2 immunotherapy. The CDR3 protein is CAWSPPGHSNQPQHF. CDR3 bases: TGTGCCTGGAGCCCACCGGGGCATAGCAATCAGCCCCAGCATTTT.